This T cell receptor beta chain was recorded in a study of blood T cell repertoires in COVID-19. Study at large: COVID-19 samples collected from the United States, Italy and Spain covered acute and convalescent phases. Sample material is recorded as cDNA or gDNA derived from T cells, B-cell-depleted T cells, or PBMCs.

Produced via immunoSEQ multiplex PCR; TCRdb's table is partial and in-frame only. The sample consists of more than 250,000 clones, 85% to 90% of them appearing once. It was during active infection that Seattle patients were enrolled and then longitudinally followed. Sequenced sample: peripheral blood. This sequence originates from a woman aged 45 to 65 with COVID-19, enrolled during active disease.

CDR3 sequence reads: CSVGQAYEQYF. For the CDR3, the DNA is TGCAGCGTCGGACAGGCCTACGAGCAGTACTTC. This rearrangement joins TRBV29-1 to TRBJ2-7; TRBD1 matches at 7 bases. J was trimmed by 2 bases and V by 6 bases; bases with no gene match: 1. Per germline, CDR1 SQVTM and CDR2 ANQGSEA. This CDR3 is 11 amino acids long.